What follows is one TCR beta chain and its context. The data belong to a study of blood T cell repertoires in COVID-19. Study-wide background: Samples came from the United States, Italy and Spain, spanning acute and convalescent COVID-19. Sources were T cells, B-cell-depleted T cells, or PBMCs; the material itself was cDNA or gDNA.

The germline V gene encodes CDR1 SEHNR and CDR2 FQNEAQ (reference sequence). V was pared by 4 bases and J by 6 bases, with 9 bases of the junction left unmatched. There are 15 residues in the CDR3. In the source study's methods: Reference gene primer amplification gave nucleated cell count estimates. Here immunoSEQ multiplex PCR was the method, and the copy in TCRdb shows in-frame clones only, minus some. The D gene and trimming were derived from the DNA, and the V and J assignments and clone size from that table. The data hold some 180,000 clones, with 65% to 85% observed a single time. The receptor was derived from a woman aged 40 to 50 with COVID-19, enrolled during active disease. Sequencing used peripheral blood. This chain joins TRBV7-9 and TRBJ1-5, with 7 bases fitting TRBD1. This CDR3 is CASSSGFTGVQPQHF. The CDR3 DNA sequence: TGTGCCAGCAGCTCGGGGTTTACAGGGGTTCAGCCCCAGCATTTT.